The present entry profiles one T cell receptor (beta chain) with its context. The use of a sample-barcoded 5' primer and a J-beta primer mix characterized a second PCR of about 7 to 12 cycles. TCRdb fed the 5' RACE reads into MiXCR, producing one record per CDR3 protein. This sample carries a few hundred thousand distinct CDR3 sequences, 25% to 30% of them seen once, and the ten largest clones take around 18%. Donors each provided ten milliliters of peripheral blood. Each sample gave at least 6 million isolated PBMCs. Trimming cost V 2 bases and J 6 bases, with 14 bases left between them. The CDR3 contains 14 residues. The germline gives CDR1 MNHEY, CDR2 SVGAGI. The data were taken from a study of blood T cells in healthy people across ages. Study in general: Template-switching capture recovered about one barcoded beta molecule per two T cells.

This TCR came from a woman in her 70s in good health. The sequenced material came from blood. The chain is built from TRBV6-5 and TRBJ2-7; D is perhaps TRBD1 (5 bases). CDR3 coding DNA: TGTGCCAGCAGTTACGGTACAGGTACTACCGAGCAGTACTTC. Its protein is CASSYGTGTTEQYF.